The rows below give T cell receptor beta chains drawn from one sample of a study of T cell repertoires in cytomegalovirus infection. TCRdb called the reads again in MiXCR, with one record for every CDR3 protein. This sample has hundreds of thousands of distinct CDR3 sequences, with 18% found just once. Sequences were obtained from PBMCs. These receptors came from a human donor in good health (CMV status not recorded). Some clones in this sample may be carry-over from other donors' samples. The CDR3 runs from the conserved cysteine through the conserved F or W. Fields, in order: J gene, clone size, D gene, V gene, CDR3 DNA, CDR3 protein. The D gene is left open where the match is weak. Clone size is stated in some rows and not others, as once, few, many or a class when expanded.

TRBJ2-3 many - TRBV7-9 TGTGCCAGCAGCTTAAAAGATACGCAGTATTTT CASSLKDTQYF
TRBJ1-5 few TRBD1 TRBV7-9 TGTGCCAGCAGCACCGGACAGGAGCCACATCAGCCCCAGCATTTT CASSTGQEPHQPQHF
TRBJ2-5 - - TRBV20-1 TGCAGTGCTAGTAGTCTGTTAAAGACCCAGTACTTC CSASSLLKTQYF
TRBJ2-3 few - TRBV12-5 TGTGCTAGTCTCCCGACTAGCACAGATACGCAGTATTTT CASLPTSTDTQYF
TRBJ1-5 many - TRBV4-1 TGCGCCAGCAGCCAAGGATTCAATCAGCCCCAGCATTTT CASSQGFNQPQHF
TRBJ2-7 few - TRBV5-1 TGCGCCAGCAGCCGAGGGGGGTCCTACGAGCAGTACTTC CASSRGGSYEQYF
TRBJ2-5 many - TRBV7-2 TGTGCCAGCAGCCCCTGGGCAGGGTTGGAAGAGACCCAGTACTTC CASSPWAGLEETQYF
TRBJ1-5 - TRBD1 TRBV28 TGTGCCAGCAGTTTACCCGGGACAGGGGGAAATCAGCCCCAGCATTTT CASSLPGTGGNQPQHF
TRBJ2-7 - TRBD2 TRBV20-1 TGCAGTGCCCGACTAGCGGGACCCCAGCAGTACTTC CSARLAGPQQYF
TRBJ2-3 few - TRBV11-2 TGTGCCAGCAGCTTAGTGGGGGCCCGGGAAGATACGCAGTATTTT CASSLVGAREDTQYF
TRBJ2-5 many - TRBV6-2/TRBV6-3 TGTGCCAGCAGTTGGGGGACCGAAGAGACCCAGTACTTC CASSWGTEETQYF
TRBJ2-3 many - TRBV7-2 TGTGCCAGCAGCCCAGGGACCTACACAGATACGCAGTATTTT CASSPGTYTDTQYF
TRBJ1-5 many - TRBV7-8 TGTGCCAGCAGCCCCGTTGAAGGGCCCCAGCATTTT CASSPVEGPQHF
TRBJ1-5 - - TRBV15 TGTGCCACCAGCAGAGTAGGGTTAGGGGCCGGCAATCAGCCCCAGCATTTT CATSRVGLGAGNQPQHF
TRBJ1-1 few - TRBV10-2 TGCGCCAGCAGGTGGATTACAGGGATGAACACTGAAGCTTTCTTT CASRWITGMNTEAFF
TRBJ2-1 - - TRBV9 TGTGCCAGCAGCGTACTCGGGGGACCCCAAACGGTTGAGCAGTTCTTC CASSVLGGPQTVEQFF
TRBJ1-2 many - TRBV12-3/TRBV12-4 TGTGCCAGCAGTAAGGCGAGCGGCTACACCTTC CASSKASGYTF
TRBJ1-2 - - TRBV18 TGTGCCAGCTCACCTCCGGGATCCCACTATGGCTACACCTTC CASSPPGSHYGYTF
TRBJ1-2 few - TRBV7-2 TGTGCCAGCAGCTTAGTAGGCAGGGACGGTGGCTACACCTTC CASSLVGRDGGYTF
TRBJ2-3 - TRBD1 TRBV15 TGTGCCACCAGCCCAACAGCGAGGGGGCTTACGCAGTATTTT CATSPTARGLTQYF
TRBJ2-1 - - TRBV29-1 TGCAGCGTTGTGGGCGTCGGGGAATACAATGAGCAGTTCTTC CSVVGVGEYNEQFF
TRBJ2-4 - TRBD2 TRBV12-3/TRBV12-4 TGTGCCAGCAGTTTCGGTGGGAGGGAACTAAAAAACATTCAGTACTTC CASSFGGRELKNIQYF
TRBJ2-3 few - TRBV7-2 TGTGCCAGCAGCTTAGACTCGGATACGCAGTATTTT CASSLDSDTQYF
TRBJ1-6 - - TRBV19 TGTGCCAGTAGTATTCGCGTCCGGAGCCAATACCTGGGAGCACCCCTCCACTTT CASSIRVRSQYLGAPLHF
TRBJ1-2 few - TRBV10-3 TGTGCCATCAGTGAGACACAGGGAATCTATGGCTACACCTTC CAISETQGIYGYTF